The source of this TCR beta chain is a study of regulatory T cells in long-lasting Graves disease. This clonotype was seen only a few times. Antigen unknown. Time point in this sample: persistent/refractory GD, antithyroid drugs over 5 years with positive TRAb. Isolated PBMC RNA provided the starting material for the TCR library. Graves' disease diagnoses followed American Thyroid Association guidelines. Trimming removed 0 bases at V and 7 bases at J, with 13 bases between. Germline CDR1 SGHDT, CDR2 YYEEEE. The CDR3 contains 14 residues. Study results and caveats: TRBV28, TRBJ1-2 and TRBJ2-5 were segments that persistent disease favored. Limited sample numbers may have lowered accuracy.

Libraries of TCR beta came from iRepertoire HTBI primers plus Arm-PCR of CDR3 regions. The authors' processing: Across the samples, identification revealed 55 to 80 TRBV and 12 to 15 TRBJ segments. TCRdb itself ran the multiplex PCR reads through MiXCR, one entry per CDR3 protein. The V and J calls follow TCRdb's processing rather than the paper's. The sample gives over 450,000 distinct CDR3 sequences, under 25% of which show up once; 6.5% to 9% is in the top ten. The source material was peripheral blood mononuclear cells (PBMCs), sampled when the disease was refractory, from a patient treated with antithyroid drugs. The J gene is TRBJ1-1, the V gene TRBV5-6, with D unresolved. The receptor comes from a female donor with Graves disease. The CDR3: CASSLGTAPYEAFF. The CDR3 bases are TGTGCCAGCAGCTTGGGGACGGCGCCGTATGAAGCTTTCTTT.